These 20 T cell receptor beta chains were sequenced from one sample in a study of blood T cell repertoires in COVID-19. The assay was immunoSEQ multiplex PCR, and TCRdb's table has in-frame clones only and misses some. The sample consists of roughly 88,000 clones, about 70% of them appearing once. The sample taken for sequencing was peripheral blood. The receptors were gathered from a woman in her sixties in a cohort sampled during active or convalescent COVID-19.

There are a few counts of this clone. The genes are TRBV7-9 and TRBJ2-7, with 10 bases matching TRBD2. Germline CDR1 is SEHNR and CDR2 is FQNEAQ (reference sequence). Unmatched junction bases numbered 11, after V lost 4 bases and J lost 2 bases. This CDR3 is 17 amino acids long. CDR3 in amino acids: CASSSGVAGGYPYEQYF. Here the CDR3 DNA reads TGTGCCAGCAGCTCCGGAGTAGCGGGGGGTTACCCCTACGAGCAGTACTTC. Full variable domain (outside the CDR3, taken from reference TRBV7-9 and TRBJ2-7): DTGVSQNPRHKITKRGQNVTFRCDPISEHNRLYWYRQTLGQGPEFLTYFQNEAQLEKSRLLSDRFSAERPKGSFSTLEIQRTEQGDSAMYLCASSSGVAGGYPYEQYFGPGTRLTVT.

The chain joins TRBV7-2 to TRBJ2-5; 11 bases match TRBD2. Looked up from germline, CDR1 is SGHTA and CDR2 is FQGNSA. The length of the CDR3 is 18 residues. The V and J ends lost 5 bases and 5 bases, in that order; junction bases with no gene match: 16. The DNA for the CDR3 is TGTGCCAGCAGCGTAGGCGAACTAGCGGGGGCCCCTGGTGAGACCCAGTACTTC. This translates into CASSVGELAGAPGETQYF.

V and J are TRBV27 and TRBJ2-7; TRBD1 agrees at 7 bases. CDR1 MNHEY and CDR2 SMNVEV come from the germline V gene (reference sequence). J was trimmed by 5 bases and V by 0 bases; bases with no gene match: 7. This CDR3 has 15 residues. This CDR3 reads CASSLSAQGWDEQYF. CDR3 DNA sequence: TGTGCCAGCAGTTTATCTGCACAGGGGTGGGACGAGCAGTACTTC.

The V call is TRBV3-1 (or the pseudogene TRBV3-2), the J call TRBJ1-1, with D maybe TRBD1 (5 bases). V dropped 2 bases and J dropped 1 base, with 8 bases sitting between them. Germline values: CDR1 LGHDT, CDR2 YNNKEL (reference sequence). The CDR3 has 14 amino acids. The CDR3 bases are TGTGCCAGCAGCCAAAAAACAGGGAACACTGAAGCTTTCTTT. Amino acids: CASSQKTGNTEAFF.

This chain uses TRBV4-1 with TRBJ1-2; D unresolved. Per germline, CDR1 MGHRA and CDR2 YSYEKL. This CDR3 region has 16 residues. V lost 1 base and J lost 4, with 16 bases in between. The CDR3 sequence is CASSQGLDGRLYGYTF. DNA of the CDR3: TGCGCCAGCAGCCAAGGCCTGGACGGGAGACTCTATGGCTACACCTTC.

J is TRBJ2-2 and V is TRBV9; TRBD2 might be the D (5 bases). CDR3 length equals 13 residues. Trimming shortened V by 4 bases and J by 6 bases, and 10 bases separated the two germline ends. The V gene's germline CDR1 is SGDLS and CDR2 YYNGEE. In DNA, the CDR3 is TGTGCCAGCAGCCACTTCGGGGCCGGGGAGCTGTTTTTT. It translates to CASSHFGAGELFF.

V is TRBV2 and J is TRBJ2-7; maybe TRBD2 (6 bases). The germline V and J ends were trimmed by 7 bases and 4 bases, with 11 bases remaining between them. The CDR3 is made up of 12 amino acids. The germline gives CDR1 SNHLY, CDR2 FYNNEI. CDR3 residues: CASIAGLYEQYF. CDR3 nucleotide sequence: TGTGCCAGCATCGCGGGGTTGTACGAGCAGTACTTC. The variable domain in full, completed from reference TRBV2 and TRBJ2-7, reads EPEVTQTPSHQVTQMGQEVILRCVPISNHLYFYWYRQILGQKVEFLVSFYNNEISEKSEIFDDQFSVERPDGSNFTLKIRSTKLEDSAMYFCASIAGLYEQYFGPGTRLTVT.

The gene calls are TRBV6-5 and TRBJ1-1; D may be TRBD1 (5 bases). The V end was cut by 6 bases, the J end by 1 base, with 12 bases between. CDR1 is MNHEY, CDR2 SVGAGI, per germline. This CDR3 contains 14 residues. CDR3 bases: TGTGCCAGCAGGCGGGACGGCACGAACACTGAAGCTTTCTTT. This codes for CASRRDGTNTEAFF.

Only a few counts were recorded for this clone. The genes are TRBV14 and TRBJ1-6, with a tentative D call TRBD1 (6 bases). Trimming removed 4 bases at V and 2 bases at J, with 18 bases between. Germline CDR1 and CDR2: SGHDN and FVKESK. The CDR3 contains 18 residues. CDR3 loop: CASSPGLRTVPYNSPLHF. The DNA of the CDR3 is TGTGCCAGCAGCCCAGGGCTCCGGACAGTTCCCTATAATTCACCCCTCCACTTT.

The rearrangement uses TRBV10-3 and TRBJ1-3; D not certain. Germline V gene data show CDR1 as ENHRY and CDR2 as SYGVKD. This CDR3 is 13 amino acids long. V was trimmed by 7 bases and J by 1 base, leaving 8 bases between them. The CDR3 loop reads CAIKAVSGNTIYF. CDR3 in DNA: TGTGCCATCAAGGCGGTTTCTGGAAACACCATATATTTT.

The rearrangement uses TRBV12-5 and TRBJ2-1; D not resolved. This CDR3 is 11 amino acids long. Per the germline V gene, CDR1 is LGHNT and CDR2 is FRNRAP. Trimming cost V 7 bases and J 9 bases, with 10 bases left between them. The CDR3 DNA is TGTGCTAGTGCCCTCGTCAGTGAGCAGTTCTTC. The encoded protein is CASALVSEQFF. Filled out from reference TRBV12-5 and TRBJ2-1, the complete variable domain reads DARVTQTPRHKVTEMGQEVTMRCQPILGHNTVFWYRQTMMQGLELLAYFRNRAPLDDSGMPKDRFSAEMPDATLATLKIQPSEPRDSAVYFCASALVSEQFFGPGTRLTVL.

The rearrangement joins TRBV18 to TRBJ2-7; D is possibly TRBD2 (5 bases). This CDR3 has 14 residues. Germline V lookup: CDR1 KGHSH, CDR2 LQKENI. V lost 7 bases and J 0 bases, leaving 13 bases between the germline ends. The CDR3 spells CASFHQRGSYEQYF. In nucleotides, the CDR3 is TGTGCCAGCTTTCACCAACGGGGCTCCTACGAGCAGTACTTC.

The J gene is TRBJ2-5, the V gene TRBV29-1; 7 bases match TRBD1. The CDR3 is made up of 12 amino acids. The V segment lost 4 bases and the J segment 2 bases; nucleotides outside the gene matches: 1. The germline gives CDR1 SQVTM, CDR2 ANQGSEA. CDR3 region: CSVATGQETQYF. The CDR3 DNA sequence: TGCAGCGTTGCGACAGGGCAAGAGACCCAGTACTTC.

In this sample, this clone turned up once. V is TRBV10-3 and J is TRBJ1-2; possible D gene TRBD1, 5 bases. CDR3 length equals 16 residues. Germline V gene data show CDR1 as ENHRY and CDR2 as SYGVKD. Trimming took 2 bases from V and 4 from J, leaving 17 bases between them. The CDR3 spells CAISESYGRAVYGYTF. The CDR3 nucleotides are TGTGCCATCAGTGAGAGTTATGGCAGGGCCGTCTATGGCTACACCTTC.

The J gene is TRBJ1-4, the V gene TRBV27; perhaps TRBD1 as D (5 bases). CDR1 and CDR2 (germline): MNHEY, SMNVEV (reference sequence). The V end was cut by 6 bases, the J end by 8 bases, with 19 bases between. The length of the CDR3 is 15 residues. The DNA of the CDR3 is TGTGCCAGCAGCCCAAGGGCCCAGGGAGGCGAAAAACTGTTTTTT. As protein: CASSPRAQGGEKLFF.

This clone was seen repeatedly, ten times or more. This chain joins TRBV6-5 and TRBJ1-5; D is possibly TRBD1 (5 bases). V lost 5 bases to trimming and J lost 2 bases, with 13 bases between them. The CDR3 extends over 15 amino acids. Germline loops: CDR1 MNHEY, CDR2 SVGAGI. This CDR3 is CASSIGRGGNQPQHF. CDR3 sequence (DNA): TGTGCCAGCAGTATCGGGAGGGGCGGCAATCAGCCCCAGCATTTT.

The chain combines TRBV30 with TRBJ1-6; TRBD1 agrees at 8 bases. V trimming: 0 bases; J trimming: 9 bases; junction bases outside the gene matches: 4. Germline lookup yields CDR1 GTSNPN and CDR2 SVGIG (reference sequence). The CDR3 runs to 14 residues. The DNA of the CDR3 is TGTGCCTGGAGTGTAGCAGGGGGCTCTTCACCCCTCCACTTT. Translated, it gives CAWSVAGGSSPLHF.

This chain links TRBV28 with TRBJ2-3, with 12 bases aligning to TRBD2. The CDR3 is 16 residues long. CDR1 is MDHEN and CDR2 is SYDVKM in the germline V gene. V was pared by 3 bases and J by 4 bases, with 5 bases of the junction left unmatched. For the CDR3, the DNA is TGTGCCAGCAGTTTGCCTAGCGGGGGGGCAGCAGATACGCAGTATTTT. As protein: CASSLPSGGAADTQYF.

The CDR3 loop is CASSFDRGNEQFF. The CDR3 bases are TGTGCCAGCAGCTTCGACAGGGGGAATGAGCAGTTCTTC. The chain links TRBV12-3 or TRBV12-4 to TRBJ2-1, with TRBD1 identical over 9 bases. CDR3 size: 13 residues. The V segment lost 6 bases and the J segment 7 bases; nucleotides outside the gene matches: 4.

This chain connects TRBV6-6 to TRBJ1-5; 9 nucleotides agree with TRBD1. The CDR3 is 15 residues long. Germline trimming cut 8 bases from V and 2 bases from J; bases unmatched to any gene: 7. Germline lookup yields CDR1 MNHNY and CDR2 SVGAGI (reference sequence). CDR3 residues: CASSPGTGRNQPQHF. The CDR3 coding sequence is TGTGCCAGCTCACCAGGGACAGGGCGCAATCAGCCCCAGCATTTT.